The clone carrying this T cell receptor beta chain has just a few counts. Germline values: CDR1 SGHVS, CDR2 FQNEAQ. V shed 0 bases and J 2 bases; nucleotides not matched to a gene: 14. The CDR3 runs to 20 residues. The sample comes from a study of response to subunit inactivated influenza vaccine. A single record per CDR3 protein comes from TCRdb applying MiXCR to the RT-PCR reads. The table includes about 650,000 distinct CDR3 sequences, 13% to 15% detected once. The material was PBMCs from blood, obtained 14 to 15 days before vaccination. The chain carries TRBV7-8 and TRBJ2-7; TRBD2 matches 12 bases. The TCR originated in a man aged 50-60 years who received an inactivated influenza vaccine. Written as DNA, the CDR3 is TGTGCCAGCAGCTTAGCCTCGATCGCTAGCGGGAGGGATGGGGCCTACGAGCAGTACTTC. Translation: CASSLASIASGRDGAYEQYF. Full variable domain (remainder filled in from reference TRBV7-8 and TRBJ2-7): GAGVSQSPRYKVAKRGQDVALRCDPISGHVSLFWYQQALGQGPEFLTYFQNEAQLDKSGLPSDRFFAERPEGSVSTLKIQRTQQEDSAVYLCASSLASIASGRDGAYEQYFGPGTRLTVT.